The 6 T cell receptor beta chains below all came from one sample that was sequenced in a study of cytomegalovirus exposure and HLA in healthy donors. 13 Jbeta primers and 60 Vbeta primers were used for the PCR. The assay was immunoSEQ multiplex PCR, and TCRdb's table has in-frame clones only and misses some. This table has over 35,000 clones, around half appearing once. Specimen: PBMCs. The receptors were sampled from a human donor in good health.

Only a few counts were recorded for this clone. CDR3 amino acids: CASSWVSEGDTQYF. CDR3 nucleotides: TGTGCCAGCAGTTGGGTTAGCGAGGGAGATACGCAGTATTTT. J is TRBJ2-3 and V is TRBV28, with a weak D call TRBD2 (5 bases). Germline V gene data show CDR1 as MDHEN and CDR2 as SYDVKM. The CDR3 consists of 14 residues. The V and J ends lost 4 bases and 5 bases respectively, with 13 bases between them.

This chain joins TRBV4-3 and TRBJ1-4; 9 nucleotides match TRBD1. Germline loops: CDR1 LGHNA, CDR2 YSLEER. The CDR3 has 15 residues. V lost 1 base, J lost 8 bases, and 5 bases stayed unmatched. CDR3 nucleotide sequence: TGCGCCAGCAGCCAAGGGGACAGGGCAGGGGAAAAACTGTTTTTT. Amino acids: CASSQGDRAGEKLFF.

Here the CDR3 reads CASSERPSGTYEQYF. In nucleotides, the CDR3 is TGTGCCAGCAGTGAAAGGCCTAGCGGGACCTACGAGCAGTACTTC. This chain uses TRBV6-1 with TRBJ2-7; 9 bases are shared with TRBD2. J lost 2 bases, V lost 2 bases, and 4 bases had no gene match. CDR3 length: 15 amino acids. Germline V gene lookup returns CDR1 MNHNS and CDR2 SASEGT.

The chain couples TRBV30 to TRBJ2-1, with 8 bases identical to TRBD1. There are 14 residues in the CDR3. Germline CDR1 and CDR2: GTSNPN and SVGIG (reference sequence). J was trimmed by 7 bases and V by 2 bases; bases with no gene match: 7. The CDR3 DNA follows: TGTGCCTGGAGTAGACAGGGGAGAAAAAATGAGCAGTTCTTC. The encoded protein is CAWSRQGRKNEQFF.

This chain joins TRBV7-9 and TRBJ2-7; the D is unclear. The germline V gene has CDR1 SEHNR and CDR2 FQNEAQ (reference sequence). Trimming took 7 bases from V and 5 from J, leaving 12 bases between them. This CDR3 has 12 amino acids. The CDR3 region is CASTPMNNEQYF. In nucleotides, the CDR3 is TGTGCCAGCACTCCCATGAACAACGAGCAGTACTTC.

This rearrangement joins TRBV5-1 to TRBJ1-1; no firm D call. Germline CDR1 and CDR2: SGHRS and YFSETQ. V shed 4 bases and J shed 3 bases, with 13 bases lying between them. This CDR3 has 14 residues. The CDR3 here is CASSTGGGDTEAFF. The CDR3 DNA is TGCGCCAGCAGCACCGGAGGTGGGGACACTGAAGCTTTCTTT.